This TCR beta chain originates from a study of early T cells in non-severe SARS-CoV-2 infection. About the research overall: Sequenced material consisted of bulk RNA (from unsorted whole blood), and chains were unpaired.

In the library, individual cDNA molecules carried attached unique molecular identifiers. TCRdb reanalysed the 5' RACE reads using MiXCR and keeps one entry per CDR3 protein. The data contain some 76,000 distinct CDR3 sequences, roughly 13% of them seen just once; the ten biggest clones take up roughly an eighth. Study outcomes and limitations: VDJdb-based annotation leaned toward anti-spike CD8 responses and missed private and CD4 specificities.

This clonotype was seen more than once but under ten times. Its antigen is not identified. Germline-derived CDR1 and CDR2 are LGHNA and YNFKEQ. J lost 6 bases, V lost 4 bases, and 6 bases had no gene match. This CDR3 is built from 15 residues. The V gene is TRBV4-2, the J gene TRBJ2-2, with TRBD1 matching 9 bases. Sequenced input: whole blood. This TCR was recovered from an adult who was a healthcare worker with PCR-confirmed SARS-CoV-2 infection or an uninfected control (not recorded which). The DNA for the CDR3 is TGTGCCAGCAGCCCCCGGACAGGGGAAGCCGGGGAGCTGTTTTTT. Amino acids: CASSPRTGEAGELFF.